These T cell receptor beta chains were read from a single sample in a study of beta chain features in type 1 diabetes. TCRdb's copy holds only in-frame clones and misses some; the assay was immunoSEQ multiplex PCR. The sample carries approximately 52,000 clones, 60% to 70% recorded once. The source material was stem cell memory CD4+ T cells from blood. These receptors were taken from a woman aged 25 to 39 with type 1 diabetes. The CDR3 runs from the conserved cysteine through the conserved F or W. D genes are given only for firm matches. A clone size is listed for some rows: how often the clone was seen (once, few, many), or a class if it is expanded.

j_gene: TRBJ2-5; v_gene: TRBV2; abundance: -; d_gene: -; CDR3aa: CASSEAPGVDQETQYF; CDR3nt: TGTGCCAGCAGTGAAGCGCCAGGGGTTGACCAAGAGACCCAGTACTTC
j_gene: TRBJ2-7; v_gene: TRBV19; abundance: -; d_gene: -; CDR3aa: CASSPLGQGYEQYF; CDR3nt: TGTGCCAGTAGTCCCCTCGGCCAGGGCTACGAGCAGTACTTC
j_gene: TRBJ1-1; v_gene: TRBV5-1; abundance: -; d_gene: -; CDR3aa: CASSIDHYGGEAFF; CDR3nt: TGCGCCAGCAGTATCGACCATTATGGAGGTGAAGCTTTCTTT
j_gene: TRBJ2-1; v_gene: TRBV9; abundance: -; d_gene: -; CDR3aa: CASSVVSESYNEQFF; CDR3nt: TGTGCCAGCAGCGTAGTTAGCGAGAGCTACAATGAGCAGTTCTTC
j_gene: TRBJ2-5; v_gene: TRBV5-1; abundance: -; d_gene: TRBD1; CDR3aa: CASSPGQADLETQYF; CDR3nt: TGCGCCAGCAGCCCTGGACAGGCGGATTTGGAGACCCAGTACTTC
j_gene: TRBJ2-3; v_gene: TRBV30; abundance: -; d_gene: -; CDR3aa: CAWRGFGRGTDTQYF; CDR3nt: TGTGCCTGGAGGGGGTTTGGGAGGGGGACAGATACGCAGTATTTT
j_gene: TRBJ2-7; v_gene: TRBV5-4; abundance: -; d_gene: TRBD1; CDR3aa: CASSDRVGDYEQYF; CDR3nt: TGTGCCAGCAGTGACAGGGTAGGAGACTACGAGCAGTACTTC
j_gene: TRBJ2-7; v_gene: TRBV29-1; abundance: few; d_gene: TRBD1; CDR3aa: CSVSPGDRGSYEQYF; CDR3nt: TGCAGCGTTTCCCCCGGGGACAGGGGATCGTACGAGCAGTACTTC
j_gene: TRBJ2-1; v_gene: TRBV2; abundance: -; d_gene: -; CDR3aa: CASDRLTTREQFF; CDR3nt: TGTGCCAGCGACAGGCTGACAACGAGGGAGCAGTTCTTC
j_gene: TRBJ2-1; v_gene: TRBV27; abundance: once; d_gene: -; CDR3aa: CASSLPGRNNEQFF; CDR3nt: TGTGCCAGCAGTTTGCCAGGTCGGAACAATGAGCAGTTCTTC
j_gene: TRBJ1-1; v_gene: TRBV5-1; abundance: -; d_gene: -; CDR3aa: CASSLQDNTEAFF; CDR3nt: TGCGCCAGCAGCTTGCAGGATAACACTGAAGCTTTCTTT
j_gene: TRBJ1-4; v_gene: TRBV19; abundance: -; d_gene: -; CDR3aa: CASSIRLHSPTNEKLFF; CDR3nt: TGTGCCAGTAGTATTCGGTTGCATTCGCCAACTAATGAAAAACTGTTTTTT
j_gene: TRBJ2-7; v_gene: TRBV28; abundance: -; d_gene: TRBD2; CDR3aa: CASSASGTYEQYF; CDR3nt: TGTGCCAGCAGTGCTAGCGGGACCTACGAGCAGTACTTC
j_gene: TRBJ1-2; v_gene: TRBV19; abundance: few; d_gene: -; CDR3aa: CASSPVPRTDYYGYTF; CDR3nt: TGTGCCAGTAGTCCGGTGCCCAGGACAGACTACTATGGCTACACCTTC
j_gene: TRBJ2-3; v_gene: TRBV7-2; abundance: few; d_gene: -; CDR3aa: CASSLASSGNTDTQYF; CDR3nt: TGTGCCAGCAGCTTAGCGTCGAGCGGTAACACAGATACGCAGTATTTT
j_gene: TRBJ2-2; v_gene: TRBV29-1; abundance: -; d_gene: TRBD2; CDR3aa: CSVVAGVVNTGELFF; CDR3nt: TGCAGCGTTGTAGCGGGGGTCGTGAACACCGGGGAGCTGTTTTTT
j_gene: TRBJ1-5; v_gene: TRBV19; abundance: once; d_gene: -; CDR3aa: CASSIPRVSNQPQHF; CDR3nt: TGTGCCAGTAGTATCCCTCGGGTAAGCAATCAGCCCCAGCATTTT